The subject of this entry is one TCR beta chain. What it binds is unknown. Cultured CD4+ T-cell DNA underwent Oncomine TCR Beta short-read sequencing. In this case, cultured CD4+ T cells provided the extracted genomic DNA. One entry per CDR3 protein results from TCRdb running MiXCR on the PCR reads. The repertoire has under 20,000 distinct CDR3 sequences, around 80% of them found once; the top ten carry about 17%. The treatment was: roughly 10-day PBMC culture with coronavirus spike peptide pools or control peptides (ViraFEST assay). PBMCs, plated at around 2 million per well, were grown in the presence of roughly 9.2 IU/ml IL-2 and roughly 10 ug/ml peptide pools. The entry originates in a study of vaccination and CD4 T cells after COVID-19. On the study more broadly: Overlapping SARS-CoV-2, HCoV-NL63, HCoV-OC43 and HCoV-229E spike peptides were used to stimulate cells.

CDR3 length equals 10 residues. The V gene's germline CDR1 is GTSNPN and CDR2 SVGIG (reference sequence). V lost 5 bases and J lost 15, with 14 bases in between. The starting material was CD4+ T cells from blood, cultured in vitro, obtained after SARS-CoV-2 vaccination. The gene calls are TRBV30 and TRBJ2-1, with D possibly TRBD1 on 6 matching bases. This receptor was taken from a human donor who received a COVID-19 vaccine. The CDR3 DNA sequence: TGTGCCTGGGGGATAGGGGGTCGGTTCTTC. It encodes CAWGIGGRFF. The entire variable domain, with the rest obtained from reference TRBV30 and TRBJ2-1, is as follows: SQTIHQWPATLVQPVGSPLSLECTVEGTSNPNLYWYRQAAGRGLQLLFYSVGIGQISSEVPQNLSASRPQDRQFILSSKKLLLSDSGFYLCAWGIGGRFFGPGTRLTVL.